This T cell receptor beta chain came from a study of Graves' ophthalmopathy and Graves' hyperthyroidism. Whole-study results and caveats: Ophthalmopathy was separated from stable hyperthyroidism by a 13-signature model with roughly 90% sensitivity and just under 84% specificity. The model reached approximately 70% sensitivity and roughly 72% specificity for predicting ophthalmopathy progression.

This CDR3 spans 14 amino acids. CDR1 and CDR2 from the germline V gene are SEHNR and FQNEAQ (reference sequence). Deletions cut 2 bases from V and 2 bases from J, with 10 bases between. Amplification of the TCR beta CDR3 regions used RNA transcripts (as template). Amplification began with first-round RT-PCR using HTBI primers, then second-round multiplex PCR was performed. In TCRdb, the multiplex PCR reads were re-called with MiXCR into one record per CDR3 protein. The sample carries some 380,000 distinct CDR3 sequences, approximately 15% recorded once. This clonotype was detected many times. Its antigen is not identified. Hyperthyroidism patients, aged 18 to 65, were newly diagnosed, under 2 months' duration. Exclusion applied to patients with other autoimmune diseases, uncontrolled infections, pregnancy or lactation.

The sequenced sample consisted of peripheral blood. This receptor was identified in a young woman with stable Graves' hyperthyroidism. This chain connects TRBV7-9 to TRBJ2-7; D may be TRBD1 (6 bases). The DNA of the CDR3 is TGTGCCAGCAGCTTACGACAGGTCCCCTACGAGCAGTACTTC. Translation: CASSLRQVPYEQYF.